Only one count was recorded for the clone carrying this T cell receptor beta chain. Germline V gene lookup returns CDR1 SEHNR and CDR2 FQNEAQ (reference sequence). J gave up 6 bases and V 5 bases, and 15 bases lay outside the gene matches. The CDR3 is 17 residues long. Those enrolled in Seattle joined during active infection and were followed longitudinally afterward. This sample stems from a study of blood T cell repertoires in COVID-19. Whole-study context: Whether acute or convalescent, the COVID-19 samples came from the United States, Italy and Spain.

How the authors handled the data: Scientists estimated how many nucleated cells there were by amplifying reference gene primers. Using immunoSEQ multiplex PCR, the repertoire was profiled, and TCRdb retains in-frame clones only, with some absent. V and J calls and clone size are as listed in that table; D and trimming were resolved from the DNA. The repertoire consists of some 170,000 clones, with roughly 84% occurring once and the leading ten covering roughly 7.2%. The sequenced sample was peripheral blood. The TCR sequence derives from a woman aged 40 to 55 with COVID-19, enrolled during active disease. V and J are TRBV7-9 and TRBJ1-2, with 10 bases matching TRBD1. The DNA for the CDR3 is TGTGCCAGCAGCGCCCCCATCCGGGACAGGGGACGTCATGGCTACACCTTC. It encodes CASSAPIRDRGRHGYTF.